This entry lists 2 T cell receptor beta chains sequenced from one sample in a study of T cell changes during pregnancy in multiple sclerosis (dated by TCRdb to between 2018 and 2020). Libraries came from the immunoSEQ multiplex PCR assay. The table comes from immuneACCESS by way of TCRdb, which keeps in-frame sequences with V and J called. Part of the clones is missing from these tables; in studies checked, under half for an unresolved V gene and the rest for unknown reasons. This sample holds some 120,000 clones; about 95% were observed only once. Of the sample, more than 0.4% falls within the top ten clones. The starting material was peripheral blood, obtained after pregnancy. Receptors originate from a female donor with multiple sclerosis, enrolled in a pregnancy study.

V usage is TRBV28 and J usage is TRBJ1-5, with 7 bases lining up with TRBD1. V lost 7 bases to trimming and J lost 11 bases; unmatched junction nucleotides: 8. Germline V gene lookup returns CDR1 MDHEN and CDR2 SYDVKM. This CDR3 has 12 residues. The CDR3 reads CASTPPGQSQHF. CDR3 in DNA: TGTGCCAGCACTCCTCCGGGACAGTCCCAGCATTTT.

This chain uses TRBV6-5 with TRBJ2-3, with a weak D call TRBD2 (6 bases). The CDR3 extends over 14 amino acids. Germline CDR1 reads MNHEY; CDR2 reads SVGAGI. Between the trimmed V and J ends, which lost 8 bases and 2 bases, there was a span of 14 bases. CDR3 nucleotides: TGTGCCAGCCGACCACGGGGGTTCACAGATACGCAGTATTTT. Translation: CASRPRGFTDTQYF.